These T cell receptor beta chains were read from a single sample in a study of T cell repertoires in cytomegalovirus infection. These TCRs' antigens remain unknown. TCRdb reanalysed the reads using MiXCR and keeps one entry per CDR3 protein. This sample yields a few hundred thousand distinct CDR3 sequences, of which 20% to 25% are seen a single time; 13% belongs to the top ten. The sample here was cultured PBMCs, taken from culture after CMV antigen stimulation. Receptors were obtained from a human donor in good health (CMV status not recorded). Some clones in this sample may be carry-over from other donors' samples. CDR3s include the opening cysteine and the closing phenylalanine or tryptophan. Fields, in order: D gene, J gene, clone size, V gene, CDR3 DNA, CDR3 protein. A D gene is named only where the DNA matches it firmly. Clone size is not always given. Where it is, it says once, few, many or a class for expanded clones.

. | TRBJ2-1 | . | TRBV4-3 | TGCGCCAGCAGCGTCACCACGGTTGGGGGTGAGCAGTTCTTC | CASSVTTVGGEQFF
. | TRBJ1-1 | many | TRBV7-2 | TGTGCCAGCAGCTTAGTAGGGGAAAGTACTGAAGCTTTCTTT | CASSLVGESTEAFF
. | TRBJ2-3 | . | TRBV9 | TGTGCCAGCAGCTCCCCGGACAAGGGGTTGACAGATACGCAGTATTTT | CASSSPDKGLTDTQYF
. | TRBJ1-1 | many | TRBV7-2 | TGTGCCAGCAACGCGGGCCCGGGGAACACTGAAGCTTTCTTT | CASNAGPGNTEAFF
. | TRBJ2-2 | few | TRBV27 | TGTGCCAGCAGTGTCAACACCGGGGAGCTGTTTTTT | CASSVNTGELFF
. | TRBJ2-3 | few | TRBV12-3/TRBV12-4 | TGTGCCAGCAGAACTGGGGATCTTCGCGGTACGCAGTATTTT | CASRTGDLRGTQYF
TRBD1 | TRBJ1-1 | few | TRBV4-2 | TGTGCCAGCAGCCATGGACAGGGAGGGACTGAAGCTTTCTTT | CASSHGQGGTEAFF
TRBD1 | TRBJ1-5 | many | TRBV7-9 | TGTGCCAGCAGCGGCGGGACAGGGGGCAAGGGCAATCAGCCCCAGCATTTT | CASSGGTGGKGNQPQHF
. | TRBJ2-5 | few | TRBV10-3 | TGTGCCATCAGTGTTAATGGCCAAGAGACCCAGTACTTC | CAISVNGQETQYF
. | TRBJ2-1 | few | TRBV12-5 | TGTGCTAGTGGTCCCGGGGGTCCCTTCGATGAGCAGTTCTTC | CASGPGGPFDEQFF
. | TRBJ2-1 | many | TRBV7-2 | TGTGCCAGCAGCCCAAGACAGGCGTACAATGAGCAGTTCTTC | CASSPRQAYNEQFF
TRBD2 | TRBJ2-1 | many | TRBV7-2 | TGTGCCAGCAGTCAGACTAGCGGGGTATACAATGAGCAGTTCTTC | CASSQTSGVYNEQFF
TRBD2 | TRBJ2-3 | many | TRBV7-2 | TGTGCCAGCATGAGGAGCGGGAGGATAACAGATACGCAGTATTTT | CASMRSGRITDTQYF
TRBD1 | TRBJ1-2 | many | TRBV6-2/TRBV6-3 | TGTGCCAGCAGTACCGGGACAGGGAACTATGGCTACACCTTC | CASSTGTGNYGYTF
TRBD1 | TRBJ1-5 | few | TRBV28 | TGTGCCAGCAAGACAGGGGGCAATCAGCCCCAGCATTTT | CASKTGGNQPQHF
. | TRBJ1-5 | . | TRBV19 | TGTGCCAGTAGTGGAAGGACCGGCACTCAGCCCCAGCATTTT | CASSGRTGTQPQHF
TRBD2 | TRBJ2-7 | few | TRBV7-9 | TGTGCCAGCAGCTATACTAGCGGCCTAACCTACGAGCAGTACTTC | CASSYTSGLTYEQYF
. | TRBJ2-1 | . | TRBV27 | TGTGCCACCCGGACTTCCTACAATGAGCAGTTCTTC | CATRTSYNEQFF
. | TRBJ2-2 | many | TRBV2 | TGTGCCAGCAGGGGAGGGACATTCAATTCGTGGGAGCTGTTTTTT | CASRGGTFNSWELFF
. | TRBJ1-2 | . | TRBV7-2 | TGTGCCAGCAGCTTTATAGGTTTGGGCTATGGCTACACCTTC | CASSFIGLGYGYTF
. | TRBJ1-1 | . | TRBV20-1 | TGCAGTGCTAGTCGACGGGACACTGAAGCTTTCTTT | CSASRRDTEAFF
. | TRBJ2-4 | few | TRBV7-2 | TGTGCCAGCAGCTTTGGAATAGCCAAAAACATTCAGTACTTC | CASSFGIAKNIQYF